This T cell receptor (beta chain) originates from a study of blood T cell repertoires in COVID-19. Study background: The United States, Italy and Spain supplied acute and convalescent COVID-19 samples.

Germline V gene data show CDR1 as SGHTA and CDR2 as FQGNSA. The junction had 4 bases not matched to a gene; V was cut back by 4 bases and J by 7 bases. The CDR3 is 14 residues long. TCRdb's table, derived via immunoSEQ multiplex PCR, lists solely in-frame clones and lacks some. Of about 200,000 clones listed, 70% to 85% are singletons. The TCR originated in a man aged 35-49 years who had recovered from COVID-19. The chain recombines TRBV7-2 with TRBJ1-6; 7 nucleotides agree with TRBD1. Sequencing input: PBMCs or T cells enriched from blood (not recorded which). The CDR3 DNA sequence: TGTGCCAGCAGCTCAAGACAGGGAAATTCACCCCTCCACTTT. Amino acid sequence: CASSSRQGNSPLHF.